This T cell receptor (beta chain) was profiled in a study of vaccination and CD4 T cells after COVID-19. Details on this clonotype: What it binds is unknown.

The Oncomine TCR Beta short-read assay was applied to DNA of cultured CD4+ T cells. TCRdb called the PCR reads again in MiXCR, with one record for every CDR3 protein. The top ten hold around 48% of the sample, which has about a thousand distinct CDR3 sequences, 17% seen once. The treatment here: roughly nine-day PBMC culture with coronavirus spike peptide pools or control peptides (ViraFEST assay). Before the COVID-19 pandemic (2011-2018), CD4+ T cells were obtained from the unexposed donor. The CDR3 spans 13 residues. The V end was cut by 5 bases, the J end by 13 bases, with 19 bases between. Germline lookup yields CDR1 MGHRA and CDR2 YSYEKL.

The clonotype comes from a human donor in good health. The chain joins TRBV4-1 to TRBJ2-3; D assignment may be TRBD1 or TRBD2 (6 bases each). Material: CD4+ T cells from blood, cultured in vitro. The CDR3 is CASSSWGREKKYF. The CDR3 nucleotides read TGCGCCAGCAGCTCATGGGGGCGGGAAAAGAAGTATTTT.